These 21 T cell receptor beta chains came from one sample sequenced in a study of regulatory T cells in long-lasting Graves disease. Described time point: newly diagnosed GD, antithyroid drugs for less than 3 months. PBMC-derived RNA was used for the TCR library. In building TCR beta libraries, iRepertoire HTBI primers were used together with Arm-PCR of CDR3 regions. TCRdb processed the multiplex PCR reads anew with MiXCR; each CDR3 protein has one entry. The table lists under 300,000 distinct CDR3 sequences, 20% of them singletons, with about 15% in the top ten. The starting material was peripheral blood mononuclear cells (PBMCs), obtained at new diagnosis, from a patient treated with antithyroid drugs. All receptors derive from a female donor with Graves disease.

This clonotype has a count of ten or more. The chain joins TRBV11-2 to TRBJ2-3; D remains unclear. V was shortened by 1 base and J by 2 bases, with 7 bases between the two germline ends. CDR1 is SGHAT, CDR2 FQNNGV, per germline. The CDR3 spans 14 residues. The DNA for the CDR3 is TGTGCCAGCAGCTTAGGAAGAGCCACAGATACGCAGTATTTT. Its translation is CASSLGRATDTQYF.

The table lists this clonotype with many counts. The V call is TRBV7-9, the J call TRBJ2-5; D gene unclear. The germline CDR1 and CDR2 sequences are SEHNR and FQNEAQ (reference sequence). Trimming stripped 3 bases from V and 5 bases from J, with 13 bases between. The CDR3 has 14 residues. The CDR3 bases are TGTGCCAGCAGCTTTGGCGGCTCCATCGAGACCCAGTACTTC. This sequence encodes CASSFGGSIETQYF.

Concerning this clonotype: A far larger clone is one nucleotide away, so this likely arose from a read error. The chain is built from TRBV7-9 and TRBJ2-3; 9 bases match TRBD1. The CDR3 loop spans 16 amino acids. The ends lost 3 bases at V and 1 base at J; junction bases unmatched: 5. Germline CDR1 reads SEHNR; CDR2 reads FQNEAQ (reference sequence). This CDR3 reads CASSFQQGAGTDTQYF. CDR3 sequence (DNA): TGTGCCAGCAGCTTTCAACAGGGGGCTGGCACAGATACGCAGTATTTT.

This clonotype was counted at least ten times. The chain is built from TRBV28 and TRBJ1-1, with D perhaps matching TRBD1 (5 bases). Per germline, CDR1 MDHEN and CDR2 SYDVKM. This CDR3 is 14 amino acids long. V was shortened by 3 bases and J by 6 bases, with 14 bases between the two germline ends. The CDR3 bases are TGTGCCAGCAGTTTCTATTCAGGGAAGCCTGAAGCTTTCTTT. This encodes CASSFYSGKPEAFF.

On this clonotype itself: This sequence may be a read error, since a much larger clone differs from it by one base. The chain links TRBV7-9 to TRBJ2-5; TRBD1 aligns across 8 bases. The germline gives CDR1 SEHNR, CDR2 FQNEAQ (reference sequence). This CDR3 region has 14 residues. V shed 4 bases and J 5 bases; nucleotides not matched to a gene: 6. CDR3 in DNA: TGTGCCAGCAGCTCCCGACAGGGGCGGGAGACCCAGTACTTC. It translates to CASSSRQGRETQYF.

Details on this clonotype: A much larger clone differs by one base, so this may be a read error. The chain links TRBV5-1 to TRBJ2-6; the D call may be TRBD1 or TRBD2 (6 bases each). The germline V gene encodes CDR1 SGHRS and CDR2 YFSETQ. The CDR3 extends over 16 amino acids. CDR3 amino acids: CASSWTSGTGANVLIF. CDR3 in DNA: TGCGCCAGCAGCTGGACTTCAGGGACGGGGGCCAACGTCCTGATTTTC.

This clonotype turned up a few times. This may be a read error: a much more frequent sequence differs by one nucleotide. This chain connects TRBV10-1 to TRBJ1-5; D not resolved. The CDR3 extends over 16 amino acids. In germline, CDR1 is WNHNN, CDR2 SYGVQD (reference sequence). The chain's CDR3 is CASSEAVVYSNLPQHF. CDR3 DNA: TGCGCCAGCAGTGAAGCCGTCGTATATAGCAATCTGCCCCAGCATTTT.

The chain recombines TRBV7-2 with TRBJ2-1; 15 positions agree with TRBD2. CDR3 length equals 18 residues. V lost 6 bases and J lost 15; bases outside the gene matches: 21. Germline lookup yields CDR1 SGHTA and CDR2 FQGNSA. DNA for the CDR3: TGTGCCAGCAGTGGGAGGGACGGACTAGCGGGAGGGCCCGGTGTTGGGTTCTTC. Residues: CASSGRDGLAGGPGVGFF.

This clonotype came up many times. The CDR3 nucleotides are TGTGCCAGCAGCCCCCGGGGTTCGAGATCACCCCTCCACTTT. Its protein is CASSPRGSRSPLHF. The chain combines TRBV11-2 with TRBJ1-6, with D unclear. V was cut by 5 bases and J by 10 bases, with 15 bases left in between. Germline V gives CDR1 SGHAT, CDR2 FQNNGV. The CDR3 spans 14 residues. Drawing the rest from reference TRBV11-2 and TRBJ1-6, the complete variable domain is EAGVAQSPRYKIIEKRQSVAFWCNPISGHATLYWYQQILGQGPKLLIQFQNNGVVDDSQLPKDRFSAERLKGVDSTLKIQPAKLEDSAVYLCASSPRGSRSPLHFGNGTRLTVT.

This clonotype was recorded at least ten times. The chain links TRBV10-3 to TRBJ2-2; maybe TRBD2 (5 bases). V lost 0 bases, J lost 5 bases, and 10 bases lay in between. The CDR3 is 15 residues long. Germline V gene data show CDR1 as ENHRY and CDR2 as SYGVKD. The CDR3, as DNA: TGTGCCATCAGTGAGTCGATCGAGCGGACCGGGGAGCTGTTTTTT. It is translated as CAISESIERTGELFF.

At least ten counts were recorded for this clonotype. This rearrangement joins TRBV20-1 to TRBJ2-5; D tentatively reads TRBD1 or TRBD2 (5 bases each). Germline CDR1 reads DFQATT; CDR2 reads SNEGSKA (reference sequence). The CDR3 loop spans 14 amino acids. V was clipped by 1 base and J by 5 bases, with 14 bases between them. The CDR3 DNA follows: TGCAGTGCTAGAGTTGGGGGTAGGCCCGAGACCCAGTACTTC. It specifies CSARVGGRPETQYF.

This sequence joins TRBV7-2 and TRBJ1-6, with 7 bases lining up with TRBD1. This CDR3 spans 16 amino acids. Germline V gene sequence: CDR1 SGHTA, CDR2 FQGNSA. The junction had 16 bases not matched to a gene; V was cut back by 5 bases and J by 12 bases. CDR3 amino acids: CASSRAGTATGRPLHF. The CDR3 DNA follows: TGTGCCAGCAGCCGAGCCGGGACAGCTACGGGGCGACCCCTCCACTTT.

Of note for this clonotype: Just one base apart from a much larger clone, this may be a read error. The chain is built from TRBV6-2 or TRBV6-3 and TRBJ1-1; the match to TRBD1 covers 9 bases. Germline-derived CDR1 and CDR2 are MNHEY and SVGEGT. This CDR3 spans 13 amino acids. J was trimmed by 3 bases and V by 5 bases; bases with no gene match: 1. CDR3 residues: CASSDRGDTEAFF. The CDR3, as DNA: TGTGCCAGCAGTGACAGGGGGGACACTGAAGCTTTCTTT.

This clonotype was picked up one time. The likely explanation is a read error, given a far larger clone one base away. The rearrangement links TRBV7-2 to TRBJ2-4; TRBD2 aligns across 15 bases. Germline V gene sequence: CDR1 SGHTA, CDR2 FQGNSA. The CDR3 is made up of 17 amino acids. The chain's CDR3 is CASSLEGLAGGGSEQLF. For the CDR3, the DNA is TGTGCCAGCAGCTTAGAGGGACTAGCGGGAGGAGGGAGTGAGCAGCTCTTC.

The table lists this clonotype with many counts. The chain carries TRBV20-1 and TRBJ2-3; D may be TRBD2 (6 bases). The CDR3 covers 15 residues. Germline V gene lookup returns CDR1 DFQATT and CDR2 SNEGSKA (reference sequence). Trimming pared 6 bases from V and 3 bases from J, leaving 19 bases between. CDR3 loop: CSAGRSAGRTDTQYF. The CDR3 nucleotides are TGCAGTGCAGGGAGGTCGGCAGGGAGGACAGATACGCAGTATTTT.

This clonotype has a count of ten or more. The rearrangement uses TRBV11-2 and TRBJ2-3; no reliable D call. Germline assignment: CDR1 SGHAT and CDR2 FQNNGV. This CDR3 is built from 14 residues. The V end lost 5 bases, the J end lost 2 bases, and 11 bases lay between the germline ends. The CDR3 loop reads CASSTGRNTDTQYF. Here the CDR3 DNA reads TGTGCCAGCAGCACTGGACGGAACACAGATACGCAGTATTTT.

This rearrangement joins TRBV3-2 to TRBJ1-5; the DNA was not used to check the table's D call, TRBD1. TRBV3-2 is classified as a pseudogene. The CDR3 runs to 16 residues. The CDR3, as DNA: TGTGCCAGCAGCCAGACGCGTGCGGGGGCTCGGCAGCCCCAGCATTTT. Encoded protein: CASSQTRAGARQPQHF.

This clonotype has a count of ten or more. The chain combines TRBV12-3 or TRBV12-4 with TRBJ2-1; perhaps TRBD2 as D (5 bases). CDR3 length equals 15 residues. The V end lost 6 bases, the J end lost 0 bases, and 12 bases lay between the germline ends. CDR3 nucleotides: TGTGCCAGCAGACCAAGCGGAGACTCCTACAATGAGCAGTTCTTC. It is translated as CASRPSGDSYNEQFF.

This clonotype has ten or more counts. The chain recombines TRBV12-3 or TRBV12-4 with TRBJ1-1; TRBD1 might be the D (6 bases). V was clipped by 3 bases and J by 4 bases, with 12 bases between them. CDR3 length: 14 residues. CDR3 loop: CASSFRGDATEAFF. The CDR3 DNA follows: TGTGCCAGCAGTTTCAGGGGTGATGCCACTGAAGCTTTCTTT.

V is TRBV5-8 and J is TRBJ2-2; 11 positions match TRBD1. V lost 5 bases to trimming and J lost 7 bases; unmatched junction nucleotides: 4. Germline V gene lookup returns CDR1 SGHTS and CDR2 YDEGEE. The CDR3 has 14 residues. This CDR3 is CASRPDRGRGELFF. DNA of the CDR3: TGTGCCAGCAGACCGGACAGGGGGCGCGGGGAGCTGTTTTTT.

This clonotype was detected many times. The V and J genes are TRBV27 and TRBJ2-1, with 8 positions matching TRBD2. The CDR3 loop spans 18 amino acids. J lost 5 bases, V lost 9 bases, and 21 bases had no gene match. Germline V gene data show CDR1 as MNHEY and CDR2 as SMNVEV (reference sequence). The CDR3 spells CASQVLADPPLGDNEQFF. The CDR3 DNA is TGTGCCAGTCAAGTACTAGCGGACCCACCACTAGGGGACAATGAGCAGTTCTTC.